This paragraph reports one T cell receptor beta chain. The source of the sample is a study of identical twins. MiXCR, applied by TCRdb to the 5' RACE reads, yields one record per CDR3 protein. The table lists 1.5 million to 2 million distinct CDR3 sequences, under 35% of them singletons. The sequenced material came from cord blood. The origin of this receptor is a newborn girl in good health.

The DNA of the CDR3 is TGTGCCAGCAGCAAATCGACCGTTTTGGGCAGGTCCTACAATGAGCAGTTCTTC. Encoded protein: CASSKSTVLGRSYNEQFF. V gene TRBV21-1 combines with J gene TRBJ2-1. TRBV21-1 is a documented pseudogene. This CDR3 region has 18 residues.